This TCR beta chain was sequenced during a study of blood T cell repertoires in COVID-19. Turning to the study itself: Sites across the United States, Italy and Spain contributed samples from acute and convalescent COVID-19. PBMCs, B-cell-depleted T cells, or T cells provided the cDNA or gDNA that made up the material.

Methods used by the authors: Reference gene primer amplification in the assay estimated nucleated cell counts. This table comes from immunoSEQ multiplex PCR, and its TCRdb copy is limited to in-frame clones, with some not included. V, J and clone size are taken as reported in that table, and D and trimming were inferred from the DNA itself. The repertoire consists of approximately 190,000 clones, with roughly 80% occurring once and the leading ten covering about 5.7%. The CDR3 sequence is 14 residues long. The V gene's germline CDR1 is SNHLY and CDR2 FYNNEI. V lost 9 bases and J lost 0; bases outside the gene matches: 4.

The clonotype was recovered from a woman between 40 and 50 years old with acute or convalescent COVID-19. The chain employs TRBV2 and TRBJ2-1; TRBD2 aligns across 8 bases. The material sequenced was peripheral blood. The CDR3 protein is CASCGTSSYNEQFF. In nucleotides, the CDR3 is TGTGCCAGTTGCGGGACTAGCTCCTACAATGAGCAGTTCTTC.